The 12 T cell receptor beta chains below come from one sample, sequenced in a study of beta chain features in type 1 diabetes. Isolated RNA was reverse transcribed in full, so expressed TCRB transcripts were sequenced. Assay: immunoSEQ multiplex PCR; the TCRdb copy retains only in-frame clones and omits some. The data show about 350,000 clones, around a fifth seen once. Sequencing was performed on naive CD4+ T cells from blood. These receptors all stem from a woman aged 18-29 years in good health.

This clone was counted only a few times. V and J are TRBV30 and TRBJ2-7, with TRBD1 as a possible D gene (6 bases). The CDR3 sequence is 12 residues long. The germline gives CDR1 GTSNPN, CDR2 SVGIG (reference sequence). V was trimmed by 3 bases and J by 7 bases, leaving 13 bases between them. CDR3 in amino acids: CAWSPTGREQYF. In DNA, the CDR3 is TGTGCCTGGAGCCCTACAGGGAGAGAGCAGTACTTC. Together with reference TRBV30 and TRBJ2-7, the CDR3 gives the full variable domain: SQTIHQWPATLVQPVGSPLSLECTVEGTSNPNLYWYRQAAGRGLQLLFYSVGIGQISSEVPQNLSASRPQDRQFILSSKKLLLSDSGFYLCAWSPTGREQYFGPGTRLTVT.

Only a few counts were recorded for this clone. This chain uses TRBV5-1 with TRBJ1-2; D might be TRBD1 (5 bases). Germline values: CDR1 SGHRS, CDR2 YFSETQ. Between the trimmed V and J ends, which lost 6 bases and 3 bases, there was a span of 15 bases. The CDR3 sequence is 14 residues long. In DNA form, the CDR3 reads TGCGCCAGCACCCGGGAGAGGGGCGACTATGGCTACACCTTC. Translating gives CASTRERGDYGYTF.

This sequence joins TRBV27 and TRBJ2-3; no reliable D call. The CDR3 extends over 11 amino acids. Between the trimmed V and J ends, which lost 3 bases and 5 bases, there was a span of 3 bases. Germline-derived CDR1 and CDR2 are MNHEY and SMNVEV (reference sequence). CDR3 nucleotides: TGTGCCAGCAGTTTCGGAGATACGCAGTATTTT. Translation: CASSFGDTQYF.

The V gene is TRBV5-4, the J gene TRBJ2-7; a possible D gene is TRBD2 (6 bases). V lost 4 bases and J 2 bases, leaving 10 bases between the germline ends. This CDR3 has 13 amino acids. Germline V gene lookup returns CDR1 SGHNT and CDR2 YYREEE (reference sequence). CDR3 sequence reads: CASSLSGPYEQYF. CDR3 DNA: TGTGCCAGCAGCCTTAGCGGACCCTACGAGCAGTACTTC.

This clone was counted between two and nine times. The rearrangement joins TRBV2 to TRBJ2-7, with 9 bases that match TRBD1. The CDR3 spans 12 residues. Germline CDR1 reads SNHLY; CDR2 reads FYNNEI. Here the CDR3 DNA reads TGTGCAGCCGGGACAGGGCGGTACGAGCAGTACTTC. It specifies CAAGTGRYEQYF.

This clone showed up just a few times. V and J are TRBV5-4 and TRBJ2-7; 10 bases match TRBD1. The CDR3 consists of 14 residues. J was trimmed by 3 bases and V by 4 bases; bases with no gene match: 4. Germline CDR1 and CDR2: SGHNT and YYREEE (reference sequence). The CDR3 loop reads CASSRRTGGYEQYF. The CDR3 DNA is TGTGCCAGCAGCCGTCGGACAGGGGGCTACGAGCAGTACTTC.

The rearrangement joins TRBV11-3 to TRBJ2-2, with 10 bases fitting TRBD1. Germline V gene lookup returns CDR1 SGHNT and CDR2 YENEEA. The CDR3 is made up of 14 amino acids. With V trimmed by 5 bases and J by 7 bases, 4 bases remained unmatched. CDR3 loop: CASSRGQGIGELFF. Here the CDR3 DNA reads TGTGCCAGCAGCCGGGGACAGGGGATCGGGGAGCTGTTTTTT. Using reference TRBV11-3 and TRBJ2-2 for the parts outside the CDR3, the full variable domain is EAGVVQSPRYKIIEKKQPVAFWCNPISGHNTLYWYLQNLGQGPELLIRYENEEAVDDSQLPKDRFSAERLKGVDSTLKIQPAELGDSAVYLCASSRGQGIGELFFGEGSRLTVL.

This clone appeared a few times. The chain joins TRBV5-6 to TRBJ2-5; D is unclear. Germline CDR1 and CDR2: SGHDT and YYEEEE. The length of the CDR3 is 13 residues. V lost 2 bases, J lost 5 bases, and 10 bases lay in between. The CDR3 protein is CASSFEAVETQYF. The CDR3 bases are TGTGCCAGCAGCTTCGAGGCGGTGGAGACCCAGTACTTC.

The V gene is TRBV18, the J gene TRBJ2-7, with TRBD2 as a possible D gene (5 bases). The CDR3 spans 12 residues. Germline V gene sequence: CDR1 KGHSH, CDR2 LQKENI. Trimming took off 5 bases at V and 1 base at J, with 6 bases between the two ends. This chain's CDR3 is CASSGRSYEQYF. CDR3 DNA sequence: TGTGCCAGCTCAGGGAGATCCTACGAGCAGTACTTC.

This clone was detected a few times. The J gene is TRBJ2-1, the V gene TRBV9; D unclear. Germline V gene sequence: CDR1 SGDLS, CDR2 YYNGEE. This CDR3 comprises 14 residues. V lost 0 bases and J 8 bases, leaving 12 bases between the germline ends. The CDR3 DNA sequence: TGTGCCAGCAGCGTAGGAGTCCACGCTGATGAGCAGTTCTTC. Translated, it gives CASSVGVHADEQFF.

This clone was picked up a small number of times. This specimen includes other DNA sequences encoding the same CDR3. This chain joins TRBV19 and TRBJ1-1; D remains unclear. This CDR3 is 13 amino acids long. The germline gives CDR1 LNHDA, CDR2 SQIVND (reference sequence). V was pared by 6 bases and J by 2 bases, with 10 bases between. The CDR3 DNA follows: TGTGCCAGTAGCCCTCAGGCCAACACTGAAGCTTTCTTT. Protein sequence: CASSPQANTEAFF.

The rearrangement joins TRBV10-2 to TRBJ1-1; D might be TRBD1 (6 bases). CDR1 and CDR2 from the germline V gene are WSHSY and SAAADI. V shed 7 bases and J shed 4 bases, with 13 bases lying between them. The CDR3 has 13 residues. The CDR3 loop is CASTRQESTEAFF. The CDR3 nucleotides read TGCGCCAGCACCCGACAGGAAAGCACTGAAGCTTTCTTT.